This entry lists 7 T cell receptor beta chains sequenced from one sample in a study of cytomegalovirus exposure and HLA in healthy donors. With 60 Vbeta and 13 Jbeta primers, the PCR was carried out. Using immunoSEQ multiplex PCR, the repertoire was profiled, and TCRdb retains in-frame clones only, with some absent. The sample contains 150,000 to 200,000 clones, 65% to 90% of which appear only once. The source material was PBMCs. The receptors were gathered from a man aged 50-60 years in good health and CMV-seropositive.

The CDR3 coding sequence is TGTGCCAGCAGCTTTGGAGGGCCGAGTAGTGGTTCACCCCTCCACTTT. This encodes CASSFGGPSSGSPLHF. The rearrangement links TRBV7-3 to TRBJ1-6, with unresolved D. Germline-derived CDR1 and CDR2 are SGHTA and FQGTGA. The CDR3 extends over 16 amino acids. Trimming shortened V by 3 bases and J by 9 bases, and 18 bases separated the two germline ends.

This chain joins TRBV2 and TRBJ2-2, with D possibly being TRBD2 (6 bases). V lost 5 bases, J lost 1 base, and 11 bases lay in between. CDR3 length: 15 amino acids. Germline CDR1 is SNHLY and CDR2 is FYNNEI. CDR3 sequence reads: CASSYQGGNTGELFF. CDR3 in DNA: TGTGCCAGCAGTTATCAGGGAGGGAACACCGGGGAGCTGTTTTTT. The whole variable domain, filled in from reference TRBV2 and TRBJ2-2, reads EPEVTQTPSHQVTQMGQEVILRCVPISNHLYFYWYRQILGQKVEFLVSFYNNEISEKSEIFDDQFSVERPDGSNFTLKIRSTKLEDSAMYFCASSYQGGNTGELFFGEGSRLTVL.

This chain links TRBV30 with TRBJ2-6; 8 bases align to TRBD1. Germline assignment: CDR1 GTSNPN and CDR2 SVGIG (reference sequence). V was clipped by 8 bases and J by 4 bases; unmatched bases: 7. The CDR3 is 14 residues long. In DNA, the CDR3 is TGTGCCGGGGGGACAGGCGAAGGGGCCAACGTCCTGACTTTC. It translates to CAGGTGEGANVLTF. Using reference TRBV30 and TRBJ2-6 for the parts outside the CDR3, the full variable domain is SQTIHQWPATLVQPVGSPLSLECTVEGTSNPNLYWYRQAAGRGLQLLFYSVGIGQISSEVPQNLSASRPQDRQFILSSKKLLLSDSGFYLCAGGTGEGANVLTFGAGSRLTVL.

The chain carries TRBV11-2 and TRBJ2-3; D is ambiguous. CDR1 is SGHAT and CDR2 is FQNNGV in the germline V gene. Trimming took off 6 bases at V and 4 bases at J, with 11 bases between the two ends. The CDR3 has 13 residues. The CDR3 DNA reads as TGTGCCAGCAGTGGGCTTCCCCCAGATACGCAGTATTTT. This encodes CASSGLPPDTQYF.

Only one count was recorded for this clone. This chain joins TRBV28 and TRBJ2-3; TRBD2 matches at 9 bases. The J segment lost 9 bases and the V segment lost 5 bases, leaving 6 bases of the junction unmatched. Germline V gene data show CDR1 as MDHEN and CDR2 as SYDVKM. This CDR3 region has 13 residues. In DNA, the CDR3 is TGTGCCAGCAGTCCCAATAGCGGGGGAACGCAGTATTTT. The encoded protein is CASSPNSGGTQYF.

This chain links TRBV30 with TRBJ1-2; TRBD1 matches at 8 bases. In germline, CDR1 is GTSNPN, CDR2 SVGIG (reference sequence). The CDR3 is 12 residues long. Trimming took 5 bases from V and 8 from J; bases not matched to a gene: 7. The CDR3 sequence: CAWEGQGVGYTF. CDR3 bases: TGTGCCTGGGAAGGACAGGGAGTCGGCTACACCTTC.

This chain joins TRBV27 and TRBJ2-7; TRBD2 is a possible D gene (5 bases). This CDR3 comprises 14 residues. V shed 8 bases and J shed 5 bases, with 19 bases lying between them. The germline V gene encodes CDR1 MNHEY and CDR2 SMNVEV (reference sequence). The CDR3, as DNA: TGTGCCAGCCCCTGGGAAGAGGGTCCTCACGAGCAGTACTTC. Its protein product is CASPWEEGPHEQYF.